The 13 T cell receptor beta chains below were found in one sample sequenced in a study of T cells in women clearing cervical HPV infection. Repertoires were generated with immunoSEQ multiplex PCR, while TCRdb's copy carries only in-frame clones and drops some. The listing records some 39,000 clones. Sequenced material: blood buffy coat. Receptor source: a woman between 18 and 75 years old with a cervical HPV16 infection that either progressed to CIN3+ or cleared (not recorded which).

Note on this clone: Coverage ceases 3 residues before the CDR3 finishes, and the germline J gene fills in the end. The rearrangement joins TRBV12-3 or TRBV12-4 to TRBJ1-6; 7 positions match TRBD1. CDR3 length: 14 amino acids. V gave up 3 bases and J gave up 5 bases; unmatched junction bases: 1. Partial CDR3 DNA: TGTGCCAGCAGTTTCCAGGGGGATAATTCACCC. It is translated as CASSFQGDNSP. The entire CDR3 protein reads CASSFQGDNSPLHF.

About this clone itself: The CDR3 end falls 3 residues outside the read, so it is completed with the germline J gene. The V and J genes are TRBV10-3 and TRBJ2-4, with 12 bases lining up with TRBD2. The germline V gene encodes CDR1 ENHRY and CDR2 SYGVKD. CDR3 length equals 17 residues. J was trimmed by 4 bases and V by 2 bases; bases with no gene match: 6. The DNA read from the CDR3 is TGTGCCATCAGTGAGGCTAGCGGGAGGGTAAAAAAAAACATT. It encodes CAISEASGRVKKNI. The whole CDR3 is CAISEASGRVKKNIQYF.

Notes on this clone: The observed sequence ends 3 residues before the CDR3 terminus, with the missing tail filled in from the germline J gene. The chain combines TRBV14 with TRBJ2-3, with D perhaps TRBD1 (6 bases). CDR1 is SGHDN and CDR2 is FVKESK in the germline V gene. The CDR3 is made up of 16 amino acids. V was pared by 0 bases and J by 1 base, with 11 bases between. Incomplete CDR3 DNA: TGTGCCAGCAGCCAAGATAATGCAGGGGGCACAGATACG. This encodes CASSQDNAGGTDT. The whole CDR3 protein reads CASSQDNAGGTDTQYF.

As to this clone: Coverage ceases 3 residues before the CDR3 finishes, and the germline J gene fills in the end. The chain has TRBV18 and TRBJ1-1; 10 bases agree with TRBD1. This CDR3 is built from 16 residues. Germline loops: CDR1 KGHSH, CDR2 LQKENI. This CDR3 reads CASSPRETGGGGEAFF. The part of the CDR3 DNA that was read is TGTGCCAGCTCACCTCGAGAGACAGGGGGCGGTGGGGAA.

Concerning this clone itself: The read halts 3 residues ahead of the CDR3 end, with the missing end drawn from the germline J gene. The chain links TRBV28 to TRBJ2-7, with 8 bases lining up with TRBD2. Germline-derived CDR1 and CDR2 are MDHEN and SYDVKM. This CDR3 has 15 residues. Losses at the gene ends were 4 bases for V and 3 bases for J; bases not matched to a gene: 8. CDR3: CASSSLSGSGYEQYF. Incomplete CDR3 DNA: TGTGCCAGCAGTTCCCTCAGCGGGAGTGGCTACGAG. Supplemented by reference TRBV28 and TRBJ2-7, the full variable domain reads DVKVTQSSRYLVKRTGEKVFLECVQDMDHENMFWYRQDPGLGLRLIYFSYDVKMKEKGDIPEGYSVSREKKERFSLILESASTNQTSMYLCASSSLSGSGYEQYFGPGTRLTVT.

The chain's CDR3 is CAWSLDRGRGRETQYF. Partial CDR3 DNA: TGTGCCTGGAGTTTGGACAGGGGGCGCGGTCGGGAGACC. The chain has TRBV30 and TRBJ2-5, with TRBD1 matching over 11 bases. The read ends 3 residues early relative to the CDR3; the germline J gene fills the gap. Germline V gene sequence: CDR1 GTSNPN, CDR2 SVGIG (reference sequence). The CDR3 length is 16 residues. Germline trimming cut 2 bases from V and 5 bases from J; bases unmatched to any gene: 10.

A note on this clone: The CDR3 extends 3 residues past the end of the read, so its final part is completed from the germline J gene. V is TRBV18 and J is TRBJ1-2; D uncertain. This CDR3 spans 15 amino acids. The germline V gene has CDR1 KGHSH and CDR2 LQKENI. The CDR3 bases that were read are TGTGCCAGCTCACCAGAAACGAGACCCAAGGGCGAC. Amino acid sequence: CASSPETRPKGD. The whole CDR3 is CASSPETRPKGDYTF.

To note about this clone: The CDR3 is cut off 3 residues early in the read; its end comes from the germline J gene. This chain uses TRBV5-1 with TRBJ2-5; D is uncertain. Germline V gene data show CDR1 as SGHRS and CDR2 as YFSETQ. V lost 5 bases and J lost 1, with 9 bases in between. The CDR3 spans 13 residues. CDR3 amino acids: CASRILAQETQYF. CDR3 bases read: TGCGCCAGCAGAATCTTGGCCCAAGAGACC.

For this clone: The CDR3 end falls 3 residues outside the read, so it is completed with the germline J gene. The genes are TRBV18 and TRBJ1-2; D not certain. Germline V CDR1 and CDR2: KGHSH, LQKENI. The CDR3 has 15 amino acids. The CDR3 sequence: CASSPPSGSYNEYTF. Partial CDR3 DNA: TGTGCCAGCTCACCACCTAGCGGCTCCTACAATGAG.

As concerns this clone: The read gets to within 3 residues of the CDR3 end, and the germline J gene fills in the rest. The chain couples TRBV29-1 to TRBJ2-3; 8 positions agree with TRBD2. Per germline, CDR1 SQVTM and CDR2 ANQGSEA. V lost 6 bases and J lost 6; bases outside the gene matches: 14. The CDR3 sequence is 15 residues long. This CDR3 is CSVRRVQRELDTQYF. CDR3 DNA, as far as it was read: TGCAGCGTCCGAAGGGTCCAGCGGGAGCTCGATACG.

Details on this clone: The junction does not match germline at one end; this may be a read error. Partial CDR3 DNA: TGTTCCAGCAGTTATTTGGCAGGGTCATCGGGTGAG. Translation gives CSSSYLAGSSGE. The full CDR3 reads CSSSYLAGSSGELFF. The chain recombines TRBV6-2 or TRBV6-3 with TRBJ2-2; D might be TRBD1 (5 bases). Coverage ceases 3 residues before the CDR3 finishes, and the germline J gene fills in the end. The CDR3 runs to 15 residues. Germline V gene data show CDR1 as MNHEY and CDR2 as SVGEGT.

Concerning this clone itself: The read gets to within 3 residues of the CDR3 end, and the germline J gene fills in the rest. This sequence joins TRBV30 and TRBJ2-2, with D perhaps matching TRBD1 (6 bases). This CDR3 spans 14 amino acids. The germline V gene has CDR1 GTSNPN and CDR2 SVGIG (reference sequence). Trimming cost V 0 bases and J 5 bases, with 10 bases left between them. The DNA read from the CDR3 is TGTGCCTGGAGTGTTGGGACATGGACCGGGGAG. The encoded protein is CAWSVGTWTGE. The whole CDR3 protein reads CAWSVGTWTGELFF.

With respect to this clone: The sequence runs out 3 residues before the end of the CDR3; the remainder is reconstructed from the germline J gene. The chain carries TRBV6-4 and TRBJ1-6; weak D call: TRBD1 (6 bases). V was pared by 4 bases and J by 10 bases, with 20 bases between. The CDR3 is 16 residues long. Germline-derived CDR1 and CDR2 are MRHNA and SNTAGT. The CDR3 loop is CASSGPLDSFGSPLHF. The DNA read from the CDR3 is TGTGCCAGCAGTGGCCCCCTGGACAGTTTTGGGTCACCC.